This T cell receptor (beta chain) was identified during a study of T cell repertoires in cytomegalovirus infection. This clonotype was recorded once. Its target is unknown. There are 15 residues in the CDR3. Germline V CDR1 and CDR2: LGHNA, YSLEER. J gave up 6 bases and V 3 bases, and 3 bases lay outside the gene matches. TCRdb reprocessed the reads with MiXCR, giving one entry per CDR3 protein. The sample shows 700,000 to 850,000 distinct CDR3 sequences, over 25% of them seen only once. The sequencing used cultured CD8+ T cells from PBMCs, collected from culture after CMV antigen stimulation. The chain links TRBV4-3 to TRBJ1-6, with 9 bases fitting TRBD1. This clonotype was sampled from a human donor in good health (CMV status not recorded). Some clones in this sample may be carry-over from other donors' samples. The CDR3 coding sequence is TGCGCCAGCAGCCAGCACAGGGGGCCTAATTCACCCCTCCACTTT. Translation: CASSQHRGPNSPLHF.